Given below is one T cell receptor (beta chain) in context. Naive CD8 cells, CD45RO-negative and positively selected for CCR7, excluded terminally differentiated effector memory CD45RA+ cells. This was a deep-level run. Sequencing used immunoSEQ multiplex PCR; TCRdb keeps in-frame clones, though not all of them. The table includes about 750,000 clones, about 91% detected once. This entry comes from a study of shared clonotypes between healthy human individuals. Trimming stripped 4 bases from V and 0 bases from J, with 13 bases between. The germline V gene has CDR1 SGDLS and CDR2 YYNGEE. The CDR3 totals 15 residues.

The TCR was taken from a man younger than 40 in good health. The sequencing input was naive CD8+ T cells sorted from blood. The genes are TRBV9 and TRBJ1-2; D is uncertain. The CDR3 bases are TGTGCCAGCAGCTACCGGTCGGCCACTAACTATGGCTACACCTTC. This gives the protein CASSYRSATNYGYTF. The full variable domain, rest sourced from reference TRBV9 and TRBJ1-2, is DSGVTQTPKHLITATGQRVTLRCSPRSGDLSVYWYQQSLDQGLQFLIQYYNGEERAKGNILERFSAQQFPDLHSELNLSSLELGDSALYFCASSYRSATNYGYTFGSGTRLTVV.